A single sample is the source of the 22 T cell receptor beta chains below, sequenced in a study of blood T cell repertoires in COVID-19. Using immunoSEQ multiplex PCR, the repertoire was profiled, and TCRdb retains in-frame clones only, with some absent. The sample carries a few hundred thousand clones, just under 90% recorded once. Input material: PBMCs or T cells enriched from blood (not recorded which). The receptors come from a woman aged 45-59 years who had recovered from COVID-19.

The CDR3 reads CASSPGTRITGELFF. CDR3 bases: TGCGCCAGCAGCCCGGGGACTCGCATTACCGGGGAGCTGTTTTTT. The V gene is TRBV5-1, the J gene TRBJ2-2; D perhaps matches TRBD2 (6 bases). Germline lookup yields CDR1 SGHRS and CDR2 YFSETQ. The CDR3 extends over 15 amino acids. V shed 4 bases and J shed 5 bases, with 15 bases lying between them.

The V call is TRBV2, the J call TRBJ2-1; the match to TRBD1 covers 8 bases. The CDR3 spans 16 residues. With V trimmed by 6 bases and J by 10 bases, 17 bases remained unmatched. From germline, CDR1 is SNHLY and CDR2 FYNNEI. CDR3 sequence reads: CASSSSGQVLPKEQFF. Here the CDR3 DNA reads TGTGCCAGCAGCAGCTCGGGACAGGTACTCCCTAAGGAGCAGTTCTTC.

The chain couples TRBV30 to TRBJ1-4; no firm D call. V gave up 0 bases and J gave up 5 bases, with 7 bases separating them. The CDR3 has 13 residues. Germline V CDR1 and CDR2: GTSNPN, SVGIG (reference sequence). CDR3 in amino acids: CAWSVLNNEKLFF. CDR3 DNA: TGTGCCTGGAGTGTACTGAACAATGAAAAACTGTTTTTT.

This chain connects TRBV11-2 to TRBJ1-6; D not certain. The V and J ends lost 2 bases and 2 bases respectively, with 10 bases between them. CDR1 SGHAT and CDR2 FQNNGV come from the germline V gene. This CDR3 contains 16 residues. The CDR3 sequence: CASSLSGRTYNSPLHF. CDR3 in DNA: TGTGCCAGCAGCTTAAGTGGGAGAACCTATAATTCACCCCTCCACTTT.

The rearrangement uses TRBV24-1 and TRBJ2-3, with D possibly TRBD2 on 5 matching bases. Germline assignment: CDR1 KGHDR and CDR2 SFDVKD. This CDR3 is built from 13 residues. Trimming shortened V by 4 bases and J by 7 bases, and 11 bases separated the two germline ends. In nucleotides, the CDR3 is TGTGCCACCAGTGACCGGGGATTGAATACGCAGTATTTT. Translated, it gives CATSDRGLNTQYF.

This chain uses TRBV30 with TRBJ1-2; no clear D. The CDR3 is 13 amino acids. The V and J ends lost 0 bases and 8 bases respectively, with 13 bases between them. From germline, CDR1 is GTSNPN and CDR2 SVGIG (reference sequence). The CDR3 here is CAWSVLRVGGYTF. The CDR3 DNA reads TGTGCCTGGAGTGTTTTGAGGGTGGGAGGCTACACCTTC.

V is TRBV5-6 and J is TRBJ1-2; possibly TRBD1 for D (6 bases). CDR1 is SGHDT, CDR2 YYEEEE, per germline. V was trimmed by 7 bases and J by 0 bases, leaving 10 bases between them. There are 13 residues in the CDR3. The CDR3 nucleotides are TGTGCCAGCTCCAGGGGAGCTAACTATGGCTACACCTTC. Protein sequence: CASSRGANYGYTF.

CDR3 DNA: TGTGCCAGCAAGAGACAGGGCTCTGGCTACACCTTC. Its protein is CASKRQGSGYTF. The chain combines TRBV6-5 with TRBJ1-2, with TRBD1 matching over 7 bases. The germline V gene encodes CDR1 MNHEY and CDR2 SVGAGI. J lost 7 bases, V lost 7 bases, and 6 bases had no gene match. This CDR3 contains 12 residues.

J is TRBJ1-5 and V is TRBV6-5; unclear D gene. Germline CDR1 reads MNHEY; CDR2 reads SVGAGI. This CDR3 has 14 residues. With 9 bases removed from V and 2 bases from J, the gap between germline ends came to 14 bases. The CDR3: CASSTRAGNQPQHF. CDR3 nucleotides: TGTGCCAGTAGTACGAGGGCAGGCAATCAGCCCCAGCATTTT.

The rearrangement uses TRBV28 and TRBJ2-7; D might be TRBD1 (5 bases). V lost 8 bases and J lost 4, with 9 bases in between. The length of the CDR3 is 11 residues. Germline CDR1 is MDHEN and CDR2 is SYDVKM. Here the CDR3 reads CASQGEYEQYF. CDR3 nucleotides: TGTGCCAGCCAAGGGGAATACGAGCAGTACTTC.

This chain uses TRBV11-2 with TRBJ1-5, with TRBD1 matching over 9 bases. This CDR3 has 15 amino acids. The junction had 6 bases not matched to a gene; V was cut back by 4 bases and J by 5 bases. Germline assignment: CDR1 SGHAT and CDR2 FQNNGV. The DNA for the CDR3 is TGTGCCAGCAGCTCCGGGACAGGGAAGGATCAGCCCCAGCATTTT. Encoded protein: CASSSGTGKDQPQHF. The whole variable domain, remainder taken from reference TRBV11-2 and TRBJ1-5, is EAGVAQSPRYKIIEKRQSVAFWCNPISGHATLYWYQQILGQGPKLLIQFQNNGVVDDSQLPKDRFSAERLKGVDSTLKIQPAKLEDSAVYLCASSSGTGKDQPQHFGDGTRLSIL.

The V gene is TRBV18, the J gene TRBJ2-2; D remains unclear. Germline V gives CDR1 KGHSH, CDR2 LQKENI. This CDR3 comprises 12 residues. With 3 bases removed from V and 9 bases from J, the gap between germline ends came to 8 bases. The CDR3 region has the DNA TGTGCCAGCTCACCCGTGAGCCGGGAGCTGTTTTTT. Its translation is CASSPVSRELFF.

The chain joins TRBV7-9 to TRBJ1-5; 7 nucleotides match TRBD1. With 1 base clipped from V and 5 bases from J, the junction kept 2 bases outside the gene matches. CDR1 and CDR2 (germline): SEHNR, FQNEAQ (reference sequence). The CDR3 consists of 14 residues. The DNA for the CDR3 is TGTGCCAGCAGCTTAGGAGGGGGCGATCAGCCCCAGCATTTT. It encodes CASSLGGGDQPQHF.

The chain combines TRBV13 with TRBJ1-1; a weak D match, TRBD1 (6 bases). CDR1 is PRHDT, CDR2 FYEKMQ, per germline (reference sequence). V lost 3 bases to trimming and J lost 8 bases, with 7 bases between them. The CDR3 covers 11 residues. The CDR3 DNA reads as TGTGCCAGCAGCTTCGGGACAGAAGCTTTCTTT. Protein product: CASSFGTEAFF.

Note on this clone: This sample includes further DNA sequences coding for the same CDR3. J is TRBJ1-5 and V is TRBV5-1, with D unresolved. This CDR3 spans 13 amino acids. V was cut by 3 bases and J by 2 bases, with 6 bases left in between. Germline V gene data show CDR1 as SGHRS and CDR2 as YFSETQ. In DNA form, the CDR3 reads TGCGCCAGCAGCTCGAGCGGCAATCAGCCCCAGCATTTT. It encodes CASSSSGNQPQHF.

The V gene is TRBV4-1, the J gene TRBJ1-5; D not certain. The germline V gene encodes CDR1 MGHRA and CDR2 YSYEKL. This CDR3 contains 13 residues. The V gene lost 5 bases and the J gene lost 2 bases, with 7 bases spanning the gap. CDR3: CASSSTGNQPQHF. CDR3 nucleotide sequence: TGCGCCAGCAGCTCCACAGGCAATCAGCCCCAGCATTTT.

The chain uses TRBV27 and TRBJ1-1; D not resolved. Germline CDR1 MNHEY, CDR2 SMNVEV (reference sequence). Trimming removed 3 bases from V and 0 bases from J, with 8 bases in between. This CDR3 spans 14 amino acids. Here the CDR3 DNA reads TGTGCCAGCAGTTTTAACAGTATGAACACTGAAGCTTTCTTT. Protein sequence: CASSFNSMNTEAFF.

The chain recombines TRBV2 with TRBJ2-1; weak D call: TRBD1 (5 bases). CDR3 size: 13 residues. Germline V gene data show CDR1 as SNHLY and CDR2 as FYNNEI. V lost 6 bases and J lost 5, with 11 bases in between. The CDR3: CASRATDHNEQFF. In DNA, the CDR3 is TGTGCCAGCAGGGCGACAGATCACAATGAGCAGTTCTTC.

The CDR3 nucleotides read TGTGCCACCAGTGATTTCCTAGCGGGTATGAGCACAGATACGCAGTATTTT. As protein: CATSDFLAGMSTDTQYF. The rearrangement uses TRBV24-1 and TRBJ2-3; 8 nucleotides match TRBD2. Germline loops: CDR1 KGHDR, CDR2 SFDVKD. The CDR3 length is 17 residues. V gave up 1 base and J gave up 0 bases; unmatched junction bases: 5.

The chain recombines TRBV5-1 with TRBJ1-6; a weak D match, TRBD1 (5 bases). The V end was cut by 0 bases, the J end by 7 bases, with 11 bases between. CDR1 and CDR2 from the germline V gene are SGHRS and YFSETQ. The CDR3 totals 15 residues. The CDR3: CASSLEGAPNSPLHF. The CDR3 region has the DNA TGCGCCAGCAGCTTGGAAGGGGCTCCCAATTCACCCCTCCACTTT.

J is TRBJ1-2 and V is TRBV30; the match to TRBD1 covers 7 bases. V dropped 2 bases and J dropped 4; count of bases not matched to a gene: 10. The CDR3 extends over 15 amino acids. Germline V CDR1 and CDR2: GTSNPN, SVGIG (reference sequence). DNA for the CDR3: TGTGCCTGGAGTCCAGGGGGACAGAGGACCTATGGCTACACCTTC. This encodes CAWSPGGQRTYGYTF.

In nucleotides, the CDR3 is TGTGCCAGCAGCGTAGATAACTATAATTCACCCCTCCACTTT. Translating it yields CASSVDNYNSPLHF. The chain is built from TRBV9 and TRBJ1-6; D is undetermined. Germline lookup yields CDR1 SGDLS and CDR2 YYNGEE. This CDR3 has 14 amino acids. The V and J ends lost 0 bases and 3 bases respectively, with 4 bases between them.